This TCR beta chain was sequenced for a study of B cell selection in AIRE deficiency. Findings of the study overall: Only TCRbeta was sequenced; about 35% of shared healthy Treg sequences appeared in Tconv. Shared Treg sequences had shorter CDR3s, biased toward rearrangements with few non-templated insertions.

Sequenced by immunoSEQ multiplex PCR; TCRdb stores in-frame clones only, minus some. The sample yields tens of thousands of clones, about 93% seen once. Concerning this clone itself: Its antigen is not identified.

Sorted regulatory T cells were CD4-positive, CD25-high and CD127-low or negative. This receptor was obtained from a human donor in good health. Sample: CD4+CD25+ Tregs sorted from PBMCs.

The CDR3 here is CASSRDFSYEQYF. The CDR3 coding sequence is TGTGCCAGCAGCCGGGACTTCTCCTACGAGCAGTACTTC. The chain joins TRBV7-2 to TRBJ2-7, with D possibly being TRBD2 (6 bases). The V end lost 5 bases, the J end lost 0 bases, and 8 bases lay between the germline ends. CDR1 and CDR2 from the germline V gene are SGHTA and FQGNSA. This CDR3 is built from 13 residues.